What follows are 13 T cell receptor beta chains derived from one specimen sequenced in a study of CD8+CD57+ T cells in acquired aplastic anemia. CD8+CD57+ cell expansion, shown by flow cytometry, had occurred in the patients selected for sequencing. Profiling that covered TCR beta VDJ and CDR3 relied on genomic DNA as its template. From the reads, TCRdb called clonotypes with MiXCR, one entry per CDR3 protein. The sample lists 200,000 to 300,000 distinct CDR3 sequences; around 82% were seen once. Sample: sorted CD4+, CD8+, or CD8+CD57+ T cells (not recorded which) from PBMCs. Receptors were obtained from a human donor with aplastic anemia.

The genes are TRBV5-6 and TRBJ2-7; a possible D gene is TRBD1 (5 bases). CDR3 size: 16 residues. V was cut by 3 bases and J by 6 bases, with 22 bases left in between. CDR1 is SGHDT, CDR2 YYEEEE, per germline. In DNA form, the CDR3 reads TGTGCCAGCAGCTCAACAGGAGAGGCGAACCTGGCCGAGCAGTACGTC. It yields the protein CASSSTGEANLAEQYV.

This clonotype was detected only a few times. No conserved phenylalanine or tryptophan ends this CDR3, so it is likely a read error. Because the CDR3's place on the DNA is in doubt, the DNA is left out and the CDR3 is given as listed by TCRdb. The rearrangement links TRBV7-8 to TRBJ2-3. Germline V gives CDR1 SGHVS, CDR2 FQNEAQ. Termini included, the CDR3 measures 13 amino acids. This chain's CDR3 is CASSFHPEGTAYS.

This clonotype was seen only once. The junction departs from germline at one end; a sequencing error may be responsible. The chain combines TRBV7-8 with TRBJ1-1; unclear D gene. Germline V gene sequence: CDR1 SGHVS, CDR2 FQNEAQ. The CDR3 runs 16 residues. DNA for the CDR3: TGCGCCAGCAGCTTGGCGGAGGGCGAGGGTAACACTGAAGCTTTCTTT. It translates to CASSLAEGEGNTEAFF.

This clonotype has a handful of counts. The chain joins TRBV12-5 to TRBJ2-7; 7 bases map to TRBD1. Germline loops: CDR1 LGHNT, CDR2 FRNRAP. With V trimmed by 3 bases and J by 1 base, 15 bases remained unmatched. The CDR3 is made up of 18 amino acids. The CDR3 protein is CASGFHPDGTALSYEQYV. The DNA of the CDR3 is TGTGCTAGTGGTTTTCATCCAGACGGGACAGCCCTTTCCTACGAGCAGTACGTC.

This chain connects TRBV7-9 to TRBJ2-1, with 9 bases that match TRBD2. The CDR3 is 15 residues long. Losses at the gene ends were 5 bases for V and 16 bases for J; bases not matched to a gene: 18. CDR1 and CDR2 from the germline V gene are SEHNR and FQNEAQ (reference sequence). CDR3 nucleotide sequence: TGTGCCAGCAGCACAGCGGGAGGTCCCGATAAGCAGTATTTCTTC. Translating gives CASSTAGGPDKQYFF.

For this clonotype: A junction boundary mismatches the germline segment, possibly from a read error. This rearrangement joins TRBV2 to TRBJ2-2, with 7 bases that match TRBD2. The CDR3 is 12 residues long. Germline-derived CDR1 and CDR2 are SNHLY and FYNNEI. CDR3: CASSPWSGEPLF. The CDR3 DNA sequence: TGTGCCAGCAGCCCCTGGAGCGGGGAGCCGCTTTTT. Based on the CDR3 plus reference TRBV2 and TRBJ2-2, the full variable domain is EPEVTQTPSHQVTQMGQEVILRCVPISNHLYFYWYRQILGQKVEFLVSFYNNEISEKSEIFDDQFSVERPDGSNFTLKIRSTKLEDSAMYFCASSPWSGEPLFGEGSRLTVL.

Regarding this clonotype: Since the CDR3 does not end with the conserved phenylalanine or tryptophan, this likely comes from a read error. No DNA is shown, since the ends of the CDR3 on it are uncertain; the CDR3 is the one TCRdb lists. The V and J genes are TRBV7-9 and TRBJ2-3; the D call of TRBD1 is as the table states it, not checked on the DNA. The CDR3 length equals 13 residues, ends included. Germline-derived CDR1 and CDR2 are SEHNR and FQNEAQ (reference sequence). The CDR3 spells CASGYGGTYAPYV.

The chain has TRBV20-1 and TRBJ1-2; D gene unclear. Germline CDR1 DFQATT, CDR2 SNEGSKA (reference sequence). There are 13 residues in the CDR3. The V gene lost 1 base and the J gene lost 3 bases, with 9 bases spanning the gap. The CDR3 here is CSARAAVDYGYTF. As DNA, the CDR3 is TGCAGTGCTAGAGCGGCGGTGGACTATGGCTACACCTTC.

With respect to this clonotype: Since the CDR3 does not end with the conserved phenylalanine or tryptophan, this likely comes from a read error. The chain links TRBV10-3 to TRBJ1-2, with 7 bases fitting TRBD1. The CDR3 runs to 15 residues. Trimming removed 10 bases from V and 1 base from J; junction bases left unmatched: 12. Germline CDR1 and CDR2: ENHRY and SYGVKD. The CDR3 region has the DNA TGTGCCAGCAGCCACGGGGACAGAGATAACTATGGCTACACCTCC. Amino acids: CASSHGDRDNYGYTS.

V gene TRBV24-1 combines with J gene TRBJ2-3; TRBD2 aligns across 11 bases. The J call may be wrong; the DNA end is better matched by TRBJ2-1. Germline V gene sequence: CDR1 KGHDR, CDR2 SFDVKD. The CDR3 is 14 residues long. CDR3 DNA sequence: TGTGCCCGAGCCCTAGCGGGGGGCACCGATGAGCAGTTCTTC. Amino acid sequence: CARALAGGTDEQFF.

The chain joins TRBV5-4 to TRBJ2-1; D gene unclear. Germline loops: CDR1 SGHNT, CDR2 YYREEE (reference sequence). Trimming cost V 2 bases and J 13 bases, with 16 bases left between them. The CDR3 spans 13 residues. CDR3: CASSFGGTGGQFF. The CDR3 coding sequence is TGTGCCAGCAGCTTCGGTGGCACGGGTGGACAGTTCTTC.

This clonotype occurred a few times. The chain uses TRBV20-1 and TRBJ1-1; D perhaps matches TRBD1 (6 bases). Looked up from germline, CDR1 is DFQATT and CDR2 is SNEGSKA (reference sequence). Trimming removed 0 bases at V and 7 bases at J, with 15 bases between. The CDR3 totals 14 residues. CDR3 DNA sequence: TGCAGTGCTAGAGACAGGGGTAGTGATGGTGAAGCTTTCTTT. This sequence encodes CSARDRGSDGEAFF.

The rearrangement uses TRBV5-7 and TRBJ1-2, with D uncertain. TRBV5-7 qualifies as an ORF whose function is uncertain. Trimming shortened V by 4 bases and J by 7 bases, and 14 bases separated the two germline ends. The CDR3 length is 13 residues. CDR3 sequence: CASSKAEAGGYTF. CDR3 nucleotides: TGTGCCAGCAGCAAAGCGGAAGCAGGTGGCTACACCTTC.